A single sample gave rise to the 9 T cell receptor beta chains below, sequenced in a study of T cell changes during pregnancy in multiple sclerosis. Method: immunoSEQ multiplex PCR; TCRdb's copy keeps in-frame clones and lacks some. The sample lists more than 65,000 clones, about 90% occurring once. Sequencing used CD4+ T cells from peripheral blood mononuclear cells, obtained before pregnancy. The receptor set was obtained from a female donor with multiple sclerosis, enrolled in a pregnancy study.

The chain is built from TRBV19 and TRBJ1-3; D is unclear. This CDR3 spans 14 amino acids. Between the trimmed V and J ends, which lost 3 bases and 2 bases, there was a span of 8 bases. Germline V lookup: CDR1 LNHDA, CDR2 SQIVND (reference sequence). The CDR3 DNA sequence: TGTGCCAGTAGTATCCGGGGAGCTGGAAACACCATATATTTT. It encodes CASSIRGAGNTIYF. The full variable domain, in which reference TRBV19 and TRBJ1-3 provide the parts outside the CDR3, is DGGITQSPKYLFRKEGQNVTLSCEQNLNHDAMYWYRQDPGQGLRLIYYSQIVNDFQKGDIAEGYSVSREKKESFPLTVTSAQKNPTAFYLCASSIRGAGNTIYFGEGSWLTVV.

The table lists this clone with a count of one. This chain joins TRBV7-2 and TRBJ2-1; TRBD2 matches 8 bases. Germline trimming cut 3 bases from V and 3 bases from J; bases unmatched to any gene: 13. Germline V CDR1 and CDR2: SGHTA, FQGNSA. The CDR3 is 18 amino acids. In DNA, the CDR3 is TGTGCCAGCAGCTTTAGGCCCGCGGTGGGGACTAGCTACAATGAGCAGTTCTTC. Its protein product is CASSFRPAVGTSYNEQFF.

This clone has a handful of counts. The rearrangement joins TRBV28 to TRBJ1-1, with 7 nucleotides matching TRBD1. Germline V CDR1 and CDR2: MDHEN, SYDVKM. The CDR3 length is 15 residues. After removal of 7 bases from V and 4 bases from J, the junction contained 12 bases not matched to a gene. The CDR3: CASTLFGQAVTEAFF. The CDR3 DNA follows: TGTGCCAGCACCCTTTTTGGACAGGCCGTCACTGAAGCTTTCTTT.

The CDR3 region is CASSSTEGRLYSNYGYTF. CDR3 DNA sequence: TGCGCCAGCAGCTCAACGGAGGGCCGTCTCTACTCTAACTATGGCTACACCTTC. This chain links TRBV4-3 with TRBJ1-2; D is unresolved. The CDR3 contains 18 residues. V lost 5 bases and J 0 bases, leaving 22 bases between the germline ends. Germline assignment: CDR1 LGHNA and CDR2 YSLEER.

V and J are TRBV10-3 and TRBJ2-7; 8 bases are shared with TRBD1. Germline V gives CDR1 ENHRY, CDR2 SYGVKD. Trimming at V came to 0 bases and at J to 1 base, leaving 2 bases not matched to a gene. The CDR3 contains 15 residues. CDR3 bases: TGTGCCATCAGTGAGTCGCGGACAGGGTCCTACGAGCAGTACTTC. Protein: CAISESRTGSYEQYF.

The rearrangement joins TRBV6-1 to TRBJ1-2; 8 bases are shared with TRBD1. The ends lost 9 bases at V and 4 bases at J; junction bases unmatched: 10. The CDR3 is made up of 14 amino acids. Germline V gene lookup returns CDR1 MNHNS and CDR2 SASEGT. CDR3 protein: CASRPRTGIYGYTF. CDR3 in DNA: TGTGCCAGTCGACCACGGACAGGGATCTATGGCTACACCTTC.

This clone was picked up one time. The gene calls are TRBV5-4 and TRBJ2-1; D gene unclear. Trimming cost V 5 bases and J 8 bases, with 8 bases left between them. The CDR3 totals 11 residues. Germline CDR1 is SGHNT and CDR2 is YYREEE (reference sequence). The CDR3 loop is CASSLSYEQFF. The CDR3 bases are TGTGCCAGCAGTCTGAGTTATGAGCAGTTCTTC.

The V call is TRBV10-3, the J call TRBJ1-2; possibly TRBD1 for D (5 bases). Germline V gives CDR1 ENHRY, CDR2 SYGVKD. Trimming removed 0 bases at V and 2 bases at J, with 7 bases between. This CDR3 comprises 14 residues. The CDR3 reads CAISESQGNYGYTF. DNA for the CDR3: TGTGCCATCAGTGAGTCGCAGGGAAACTATGGCTACACCTTC.

The chain recombines TRBV4-3 with TRBJ2-7, with D perhaps TRBD1 (6 bases). V gave up 0 bases and J gave up 2 bases, with 8 bases separating them. The CDR3 has 14 amino acids. The germline gives CDR1 LGHNA, CDR2 YSLEER. In nucleotides, the CDR3 is TGCGCCAGCAGCCAAGATGGGGACACCTACGAGCAGTACTTC. Amino acid sequence: CASSQDGDTYEQYF.